This T cell receptor beta chain was recovered during a study of a mutant IDH1 vaccine in newly diagnosed glioma (dated by TCRdb to the early 2020s). For the wider study: Patients received eight vaccinations in weeks 1, 3, 5, 7, 11, 15, 19 and 23, corresponding to visits V03 through V10. Vaccination was initiated 4-6 weeks after radiotherapy alone, or concurrently with temozolomide cycles in the chemotherapy-containing groups. Of the roughly 31 treated patients, roughly 62% were male and 37.5% were female, and the mean age was approximately 40 years. Prior to enrollment, patients had been given standard therapy consisting of radiotherapy alone, temozolomide alone, or radiochemotherapy with temozolomide, with the combination given to most patients. Peripheral blood samples were drawn at six visits, namely V03 (baseline), V05, V07, V10, V12 and V13. Longitudinal TCRB deep sequencing was done for 25 treated patients, wherever samples were available for exploratory analyses. Broad study findings and their caveats: The authors stated that sample limitations prevented analyses of patient blood samples from being reproduced. Immune responses induced by the vaccine were seen in around 94% of patients across multiple MHC alleles. Pseudoprogression appeared unrelated to alterations in the top peripheral T cell clonotypes detected by TCRB sequencing. Selection of PBMC samples for TCRB deep sequencing was based on availability.

CDR1 and CDR2 were assigned from the germline V gene as SGHTA and FQGNSA. There are 14 amino acids in the CDR3, from cysteine to phenylalanine inclusive. Solely the CDR3 DNA is kept, with 42 bases framed from the first base. V lost 5 bases and J lost 6 bases; the stretch between them is 11 bases long. As concerns this clone: What antigen it recognizes has not been identified. Per-nucleotide qualities are absent, and no much larger clonotype sits a single base away.

The library came from the immunoSEQ multiplex PCR assay. Rearranged TCR beta chain sequences were amplified using the hsTCRB Kit according to the manufacturer's protocol. Sequencing of TCRB libraries was carried out on an Illumina MiSeq. Processing in the source paper ran as follows. The kit vendor's proprietary platform handled demultiplexing, trimming and gene mapping. Drawn from immuneACCESS, this table holds only the in-frame rearrangements with V and J called that TCRdb kept. Clones are partly lost; checked studies trace under half to an unresolved V gene and leave the rest unexplained. The DNA was the basis for D and trimming; V, J and clone size are from that table. Across this sample there are under 150,000 clones, with around 80% seen only once. The ten largest clones represent around 5.5% of the sample. Sample time point, as interpreted from the label and publication: week 11, during vaccination. Each vaccine dose was 300 ug of a 20-mer mutant IDH1 peptide in Montanide, given subcutaneously with topical imiquimod. Donors had newly diagnosed WHO grade 3 or 4 IDH1-mutant astrocytomas with loss of nuclear ATRX. The samples were drawn from NOA16, a multicentre, single-arm, open-label phase I trial in Germany that tested a mutant IDH1 peptide vaccine in humans for the first time. Genomic DNA for TCRB sequencing was extracted from EDTA blood using the DNeasy Blood and Tissue Kit.

The chain was built from TRBV7-2 and TRBJ1-6, with the D gene uncertain. The clonotype was recovered from a man aged 40-49 years with glioma. The sequenced sample was PBMCs, obtained from a glioma patient whose treatment included an IDH1 peptide vaccine. The DNA reads TGTGCCAGCAGCGGCTCCCACAGTAATTCACCCCTCCACTTT. This gives the protein CASSGSHSNSPLHF.